Listed below are T cell receptor beta chains from one sample, sequenced in a study of PD-1 blockade in mismatch repair-deficient tumors. Libraries were prepared by immunoSEQ multiplex PCR; TCRdb keeps only in-frame clonotypes and omits some of them. Among roughly 50,000 clones listed, 81% were seen once. The specimen comprised peripheral blood, sampled around 19 weeks after starting pembrolizumab. The receptors were gathered from an adult with mismatch repair-deficient cancer. The conserved cysteine and the conserved F or W are not part of the CDR3 here. The order of the fields is J gene, CDR3 length, clone size, V gene, D gene, CDR3 protein. A D gene is named only where the DNA matches it firmly. The listing skips clone size in some rows; elsewhere it reads once, few, many or a size class.

TRBJ2-3 10 few TRBV15 TRBD2 ATTAGTDTQY
TRBJ2-5 14 few TRBV4-3 NA ASSQTAGPPQETQY
TRBJ2-2 14 NA TRBV7-2 TRBD2 ASRGGSGGIGGELF
TRBJ1-2 11 few TRBV29-1 TRBD1 SAKPGQGSGYT
TRBJ2-1 13 NA TRBV4-3 TRBD1 ASSVNRGPSNEQF
TRBJ1-5 11 once TRBV14 NA ASSQGPNQPQH
TRBJ2-2 13 NA TRBV9 NA ASSVNPGDTGELF
TRBJ2-7 11 medium-sized TRBV10-1 NA ASSEGGVYEQY
TRBJ1-1 13 NA TRBV11-2 TRBD1 ASSSGQGWNTEAF
TRBJ2-1 14 NA TRBV5-4 NA ASSEGRGPLGNEQF
TRBJ1-5 13 few TRBV5-6 NA ASSFLGHSNQPQH
TRBJ2-7 13 NA TRBV2 TRBD1 ASRTGDPRVYEQY
TRBJ2-1 13 NA TRBV15 TRBD2 ATSRSGEPYNEQF
TRBJ2-3 12 NA TRBV6-5 NA ASRSLGSTDTQY
TRBJ2-1 12 NA TRBV5-1 TRBD2 ASSLGLATGEQF
TRBJ1-2 12 few TRBV9 TRBD1 ASSGGGTADGYT
TRBJ1-5 12 NA TRBV6-5 NA ASSYPSRDQPQH
TRBJ1-5 12 NA TRBV7-2 TRBD1 ASSETGHNQPQH
TRBJ2-2 13 NA TRBV14 TRBD2 ASSPQLAGPGELF
TRBJ2-7 12 NA TRBV27 NA ASSLRRSSYEQY
TRBJ2-7 12 NA TRBV7-9 NA ASSFVGYSYEQY
TRBJ2-1 12 NA TRBV10-3 TRBD2 ATAGLAGEDEQF
TRBJ2-1 14 NA TRBV9 TRBD2 ASSVAAGDGYNEQF
TRBJ2-3 12 NA TRBV5-4 TRBD1 ASKTGVGPDTQY
TRBJ2-7 10 NA TRBV7-9 NA ASSLLEYEQY
TRBJ2-7 13 once TRBV14 TRBD2 ASSQRAGATYEQY
TRBJ1-2 11 NA TRBV19 NA ASSIVANYGYT
TRBJ2-1 13 NA TRBV5-4 TRBD2 ASSFTSGGVGEQF
TRBJ1-1 11 NA TRBV27 NA ASSRFMDAEAF
TRBJ1-1 16 NA TRBV25-1 NA ASSESVGRMRPSPEAF
TRBJ1-1 11 NA TRBV29-1 NA SVDISGGTEAF
TRBJ2-7 13 NA TRBV7-8 TRBD1 ASSLGGQGSYEQY
TRBJ2-1 13 NA TRBV9 TRBD1 ASSVAGQGYQEQF
TRBJ2-2 10 NA TRBV7-3 NA ASSLRPPELF
TRBJ1-1 14 NA TRBV11-3 NA ASRSGQAVGNTEAF
TRBJ2-7 13 NA TRBV5-4 TRBD2 ASSLELAGPYEQY
TRBJ1-2 11 few TRBV19 NA ASSTETGYGYT
TRBJ2-7 9 NA TRBV6-6 NA ASSFSREQY
TRBJ2-1 14 NA TRBV7-9 NA ASSQLGTGRNNEQF
TRBJ1-1 13 NA TRBV28 NA ASSYGPAMNTEAF
TRBJ2-7 10 once TRBV27 NA ASSLFGSAQY
TRBJ1-1 12 few TRBV7-9 NA ASSLDRVNTEAF
TRBJ1-1 10 NA TRBV19 NA ASSTYRTEAF
TRBJ2-7 15 NA TRBV7-2 TRBD1 ASSSLRTGNSSYEQY
TRBJ2-7 12 once TRBV6-5 TRBD1 ASSSDRGGYEQY
TRBJ2-7 9 NA TRBV6-1 NA ASSWGGVQY
TRBJ2-5 11 once TRBV4-1 NA ASSQAWEETQY
TRBJ2-7 12 NA TRBV19 TRBD1 ASSIVGQLYEQY
TRBJ2-3 13 NA TRBV5-1 NA ASRRRDMSTDTQY
TRBJ2-2 12 NA TRBV5-4 NA ASSLASDAGELF
TRBJ2-2 14 NA TRBV7-9 TRBD2 ASSPTSGRSTGELF
TRBJ1-1 12 NA TRBV29-1 TRBD1 SVDRAQMNTEAF
TRBJ2-7 12 NA TRBV18 TRBD1 ASSSAGGDYEQY
TRBJ2-7 13 NA TRBV9 TRBD2 ASSPSGREYSEQY
TRBJ2-1 12 NA TRBV11-3 TRBD2 ASSFSGILNEQF
TRBJ2-7 14 NA TRBV5-6 NA ASSWGLGGTGYEQY
TRBJ2-5 13 NA TRBV11-1 TRBD2 ASSFLIAGRETQY